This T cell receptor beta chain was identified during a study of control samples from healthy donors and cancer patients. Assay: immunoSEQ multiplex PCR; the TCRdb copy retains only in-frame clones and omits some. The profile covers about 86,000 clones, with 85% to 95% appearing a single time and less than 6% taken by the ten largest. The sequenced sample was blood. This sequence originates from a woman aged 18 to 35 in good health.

This CDR3 reads CASSFGGGSYNEQFF. CDR3 bases: TGTGCCAGCAGTTTCGGGGGGGGTTCCTACAATGAGCAGTTCTTC. J is TRBJ2-1 and V is TRBV27; 8 bases match TRBD2. Germline CDR1 reads MNHEY; CDR2 reads SMNVEV (reference sequence). Trimming at V came to 3 bases and at J to 1 base, leaving 2 bases not matched to a gene. The CDR3 spans 15 residues.